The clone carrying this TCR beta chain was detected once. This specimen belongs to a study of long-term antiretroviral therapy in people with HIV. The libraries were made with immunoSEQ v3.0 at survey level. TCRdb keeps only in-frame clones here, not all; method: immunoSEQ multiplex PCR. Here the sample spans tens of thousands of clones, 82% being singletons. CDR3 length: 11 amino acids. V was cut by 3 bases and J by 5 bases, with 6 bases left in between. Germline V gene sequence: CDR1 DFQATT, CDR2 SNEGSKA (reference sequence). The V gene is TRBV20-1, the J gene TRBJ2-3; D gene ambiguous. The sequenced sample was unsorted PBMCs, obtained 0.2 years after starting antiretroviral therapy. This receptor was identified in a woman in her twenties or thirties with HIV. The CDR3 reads CSAREGDTQYF. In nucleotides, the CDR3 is TGCAGTGCTAGGGAAGGAGATACGCAGTATTTT.